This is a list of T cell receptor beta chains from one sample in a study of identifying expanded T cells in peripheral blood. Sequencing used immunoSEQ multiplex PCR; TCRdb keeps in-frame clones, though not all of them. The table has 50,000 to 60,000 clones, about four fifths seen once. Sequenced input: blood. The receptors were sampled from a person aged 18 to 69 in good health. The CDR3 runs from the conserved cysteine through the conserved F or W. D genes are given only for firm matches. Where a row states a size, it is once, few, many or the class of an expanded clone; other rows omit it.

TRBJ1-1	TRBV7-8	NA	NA	TGTGCCAGCAGCTTAGGGGGCAGGGTAAAGCCCGAAGCTTTCTTT	CASSLGGRVKPEAFF
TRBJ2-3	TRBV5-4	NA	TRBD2	TGTGCCAGCAGCGGGACTAGAGGTTCGCCAGATACGCAGTATTTT	CASSGTRGSPDTQYF
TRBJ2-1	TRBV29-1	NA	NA	TGCAGCGTTGAAATTTTCGGGGGAAATGAGCAGTTCTTC	CSVEIFGGNEQFF
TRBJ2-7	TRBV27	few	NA	TGTGCCAGCAGTTCGGCTTCAAGGGGATTTACCTACGAGCAGTACTTC	CASSSASRGFTYEQYF
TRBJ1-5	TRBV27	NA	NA	TGTGCCAGCAGCCTGAAAGGGGCCAATCAGCCCCAGCATTTT	CASSLKGANQPQHF
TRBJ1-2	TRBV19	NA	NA	TGTGCCAGTAGTATAGGGGAATACTATGGCTACACCTTC	CASSIGEYYGYTF
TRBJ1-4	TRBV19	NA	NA	TGTGCCAGTAGGGGGGTTGGAGAAACTAATGAAAAACTGTTTTTT	CASRGVGETNEKLFF
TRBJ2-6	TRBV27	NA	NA	TGTGCCAGCAGTTCCACCAGCGTGGATGGGGCCAACGTCCTGACTTTC	CASSSTSVDGANVLTF
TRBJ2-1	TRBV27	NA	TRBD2	TGTGCCAGCAGTTTAAACAGGCCGCTAGCGGGCGGCTCCTACAATGAGCAGTTCTTC	CASSLNRPLAGGSYNEQFF
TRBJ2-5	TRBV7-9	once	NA	TGTGCCAGCAGCCTACTAGCTGTGGGAGAGACCCAGTACTTC	CASSLLAVGETQYF
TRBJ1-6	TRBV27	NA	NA	TGTGCCAGCCGCTACTCGACAGACGTTCGCTCACCCCTCCACTTT	CASRYSTDVRSPLHF
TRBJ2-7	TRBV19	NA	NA	TGTGCCAGACCGTTACACTGGGGGGCCTACGAGCAGTACTTC	CARPLHWGAYEQYF